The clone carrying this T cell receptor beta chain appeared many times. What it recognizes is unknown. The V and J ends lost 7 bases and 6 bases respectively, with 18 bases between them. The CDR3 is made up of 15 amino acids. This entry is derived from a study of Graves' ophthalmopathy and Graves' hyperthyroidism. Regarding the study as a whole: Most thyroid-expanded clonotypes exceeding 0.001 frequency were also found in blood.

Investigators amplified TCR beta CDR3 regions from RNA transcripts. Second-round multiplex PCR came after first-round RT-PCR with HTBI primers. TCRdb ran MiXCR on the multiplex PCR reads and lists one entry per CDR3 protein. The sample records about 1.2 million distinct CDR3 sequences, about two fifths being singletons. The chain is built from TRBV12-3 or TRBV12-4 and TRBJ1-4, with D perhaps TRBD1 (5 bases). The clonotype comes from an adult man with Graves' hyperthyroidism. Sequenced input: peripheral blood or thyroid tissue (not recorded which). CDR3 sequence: CASNYGHGAHEKLFF. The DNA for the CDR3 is TGTGCCAGCAATTATGGACATGGGGCTCATGAAAAACTGTTTTTT.